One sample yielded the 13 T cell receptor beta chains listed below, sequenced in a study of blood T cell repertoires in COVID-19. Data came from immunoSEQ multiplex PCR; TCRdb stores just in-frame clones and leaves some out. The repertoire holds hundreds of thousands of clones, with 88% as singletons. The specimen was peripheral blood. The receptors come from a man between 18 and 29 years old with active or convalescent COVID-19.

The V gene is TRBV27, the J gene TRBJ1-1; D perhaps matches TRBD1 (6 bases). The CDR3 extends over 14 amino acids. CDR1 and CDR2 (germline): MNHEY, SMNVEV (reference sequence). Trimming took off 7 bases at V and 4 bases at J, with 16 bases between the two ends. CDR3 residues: CASTGGPGGTEAFF. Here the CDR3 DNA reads TGTGCCAGCACGGGGGGGCCGGGGGGCACTGAAGCTTTCTTT.

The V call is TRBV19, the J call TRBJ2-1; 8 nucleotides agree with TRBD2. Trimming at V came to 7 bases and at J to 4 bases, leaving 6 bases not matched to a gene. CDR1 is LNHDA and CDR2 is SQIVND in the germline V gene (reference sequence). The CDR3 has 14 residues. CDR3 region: CASNSGESYNEQFF. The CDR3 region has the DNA TGTGCCAGTAATAGCGGGGAGTCATACAATGAGCAGTTCTTC.

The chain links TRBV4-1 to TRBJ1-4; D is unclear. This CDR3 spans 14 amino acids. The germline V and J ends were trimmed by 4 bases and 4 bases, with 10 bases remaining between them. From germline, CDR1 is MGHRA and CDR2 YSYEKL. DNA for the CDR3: TGCGCCAGCAGCCGGCAGGAGGGTAATGAAAAACTGTTTTTT. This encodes CASSRQEGNEKLFF.

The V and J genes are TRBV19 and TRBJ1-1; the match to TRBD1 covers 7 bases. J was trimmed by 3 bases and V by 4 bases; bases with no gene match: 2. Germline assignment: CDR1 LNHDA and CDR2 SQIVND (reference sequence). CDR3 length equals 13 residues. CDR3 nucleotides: TGTGCCAGTAGTACAGACAGGGACACTGAAGCTTTCTTT. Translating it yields CASSTDRDTEAFF.

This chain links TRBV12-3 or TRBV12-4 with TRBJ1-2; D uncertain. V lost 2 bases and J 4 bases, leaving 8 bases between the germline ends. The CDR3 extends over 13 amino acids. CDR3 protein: CASSLLGSYGYTF. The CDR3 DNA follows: TGTGCCAGCAGTTTATTAGGGAGCTATGGCTACACCTTC.

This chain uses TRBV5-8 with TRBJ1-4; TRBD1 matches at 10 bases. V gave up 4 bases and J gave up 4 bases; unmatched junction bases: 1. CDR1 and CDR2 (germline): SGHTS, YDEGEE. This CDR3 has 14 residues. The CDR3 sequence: CASSRDRGNEKLFF. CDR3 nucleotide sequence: TGTGCCAGCAGCCGGGACAGGGGTAATGAAAAACTGTTTTTT. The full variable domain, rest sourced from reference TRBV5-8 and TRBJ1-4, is EAGVTQSPTHLIKTRGQQATLRCSPISGHTSVYWYQQALGLGLQFLLWYDEGEERNRGNFPPRFSGRQFPNYSSELNVNALELEDSALYLCASSRDRGNEKLFFGSGTQLSVL.

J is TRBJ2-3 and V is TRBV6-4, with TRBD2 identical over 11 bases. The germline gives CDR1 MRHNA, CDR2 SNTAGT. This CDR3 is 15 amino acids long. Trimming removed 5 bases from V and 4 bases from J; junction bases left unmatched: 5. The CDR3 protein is CASSRSGGAPDTQYF. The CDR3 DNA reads TGTGCCAGCAGTCGTAGCGGGGGGGCCCCAGATACGCAGTATTTT.

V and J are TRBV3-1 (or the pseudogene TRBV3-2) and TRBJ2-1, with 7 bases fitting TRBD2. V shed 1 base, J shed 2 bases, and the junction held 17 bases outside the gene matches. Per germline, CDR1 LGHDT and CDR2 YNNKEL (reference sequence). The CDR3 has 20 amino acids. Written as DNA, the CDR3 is TGTGCCAGCAGCCAAGTTGGGGGGAGGGAAAGGGTAAGCCCCTACAATGAGCAGTTCTTC. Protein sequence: CASSQVGGRERVSPYNEQFF.

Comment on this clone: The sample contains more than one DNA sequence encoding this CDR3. CDR3 protein: CASSLTGGTEAFF. CDR3 bases: TGTGCCAGTAGCCTAACAGGGGGCACTGAAGCTTTCTTT. The J gene is TRBJ1-1, the V gene TRBV19, with 8 bases aligning to TRBD1. Per germline, CDR1 LNHDA and CDR2 SQIVND (reference sequence). V was pared by 6 bases and J by 4 bases, with 4 bases of the junction left unmatched. This CDR3 contains 13 residues.

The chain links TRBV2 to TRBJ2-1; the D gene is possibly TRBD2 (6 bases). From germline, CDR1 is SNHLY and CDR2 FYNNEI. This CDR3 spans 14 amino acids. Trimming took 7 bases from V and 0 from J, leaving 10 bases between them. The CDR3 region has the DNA TGTGCCAGCACAGGGAGGAGCTCCTACAATGAGCAGTTCTTC. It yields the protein CASTGRSSYNEQFF.

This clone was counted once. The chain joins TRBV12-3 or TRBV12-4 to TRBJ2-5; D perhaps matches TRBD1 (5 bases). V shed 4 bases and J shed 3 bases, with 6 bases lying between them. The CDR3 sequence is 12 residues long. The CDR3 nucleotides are TGTGCCAGCAGTTCCAGGGAAGAGACCCAGTACTTC. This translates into CASSSREETQYF.

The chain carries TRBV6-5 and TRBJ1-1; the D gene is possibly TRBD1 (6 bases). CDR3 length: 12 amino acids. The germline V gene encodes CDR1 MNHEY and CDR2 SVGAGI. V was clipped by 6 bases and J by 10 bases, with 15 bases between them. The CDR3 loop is CASSQGSAGAFF. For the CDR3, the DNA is TGTGCCAGCAGCCAGGGGTCCGCGGGAGCTTTCTTT.

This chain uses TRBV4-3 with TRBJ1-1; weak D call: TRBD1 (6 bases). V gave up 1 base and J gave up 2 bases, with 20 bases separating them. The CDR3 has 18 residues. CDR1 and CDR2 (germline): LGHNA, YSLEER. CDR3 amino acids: CASSQVGADNEGNTEAFF. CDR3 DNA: TGCGCCAGCAGCCAAGTGGGGGCAGACAACGAAGGAAACACTGAAGCTTTCTTT.